The source of this T cell receptor (beta chain) is a study of cytotoxic CD8 clonotypes in ibrutinib-treated CLL. Findings and caveats of the study: At progression, clonality fell back toward baseline after rising at ibrutinib response. Private clonotypes, not public ones, expanded at ibrutinib response.

Germline V gene lookup returns CDR1 SGHRS and CDR2 YFSETQ. Between the trimmed V and J ends, which lost 4 bases and 8 bases, there was a span of 20 bases. The CDR3 loop spans 15 amino acids. Sequencing was designed to attain a depth spanning 1 in 200,000 to 1 in 1 million T cells. Data came from immunoSEQ multiplex PCR; TCRdb stores just in-frame clones and leaves some out. Of 60,000 to 70,000 clones in the sample, approximately 57% were seen once. This clone was detected only a few times. The antigen is not known. J is TRBJ2-3 and V is TRBV5-1; no reliable D call. This TCR derives from a human donor with chronic lymphocytic leukemia. Here the sequenced sample was PBMCs, taken after 12 months of ibrutinib treatment. The CDR3 DNA follows: TGCGCCAGCAGCCCATGGACGGTCGCGCATGTTACGCAGTATTTT. Translating gives CASSPWTVAHVTQYF.